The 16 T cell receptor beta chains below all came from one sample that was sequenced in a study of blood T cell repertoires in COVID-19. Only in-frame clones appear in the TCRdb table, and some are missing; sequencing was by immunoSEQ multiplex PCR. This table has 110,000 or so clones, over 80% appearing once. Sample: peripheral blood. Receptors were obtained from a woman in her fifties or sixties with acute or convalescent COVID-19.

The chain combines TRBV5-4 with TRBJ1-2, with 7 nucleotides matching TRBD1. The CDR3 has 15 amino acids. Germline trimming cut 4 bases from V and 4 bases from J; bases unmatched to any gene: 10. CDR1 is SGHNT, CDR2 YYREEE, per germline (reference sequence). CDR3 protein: CASSQSKGATYGYTF. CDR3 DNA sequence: TGTGCCAGCAGCCAAAGCAAGGGGGCTACCTATGGCTACACCTTC. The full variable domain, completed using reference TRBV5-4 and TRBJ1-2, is ETGVTQSPTHLIKTRGQQVTLRCSSQSGHNTVSWYQQALGQGPQFIFQYYREEENGRGNFPPRFSGLQFPNYSSELNVNALELDDSALYLCASSQSKGATYGYTFGSGTRLTVV.

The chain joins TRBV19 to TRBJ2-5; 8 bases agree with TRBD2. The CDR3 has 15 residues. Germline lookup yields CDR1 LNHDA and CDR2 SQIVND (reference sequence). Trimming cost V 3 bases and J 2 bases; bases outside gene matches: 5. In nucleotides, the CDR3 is TGTGCCAGTAGTATTGGAGCGGGGGATCAAGAGACCCAGTACTTC. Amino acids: CASSIGAGDQETQYF.

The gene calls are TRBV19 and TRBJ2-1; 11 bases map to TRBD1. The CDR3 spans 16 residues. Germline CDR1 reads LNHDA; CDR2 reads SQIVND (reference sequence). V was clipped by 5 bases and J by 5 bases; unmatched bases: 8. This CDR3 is CASSPPGTGGHNEQFF. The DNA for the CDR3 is TGTGCCAGTAGTCCCCCCGGGACAGGGGGTCACAATGAGCAGTTCTTC.

CDR3 in amino acids: CASSSGTEGEKLFF. CDR3 bases: TGCGCCAGCAGCTCCGGGACGGAGGGTGAAAAACTGTTTTTT. The chain uses TRBV5-1 and TRBJ1-4, with D perhaps TRBD1 (5 bases). The CDR3 consists of 14 residues. V was clipped by 3 bases and J by 7 bases, with 13 bases between them. Germline CDR1 and CDR2: SGHRS and YFSETQ. The complete variable domain, with remaining parts taken from reference TRBV5-1 and TRBJ1-4, reads KAGVTQTPRYLIKTRGQQVTLSCSPISGHRSVSWYQQTPGQGLQFLFEYFSETQRNKGNFPGRFSGRQFSNSRSEMNVSTLELGDSALYLCASSSGTEGEKLFFGSGTQLSVL.

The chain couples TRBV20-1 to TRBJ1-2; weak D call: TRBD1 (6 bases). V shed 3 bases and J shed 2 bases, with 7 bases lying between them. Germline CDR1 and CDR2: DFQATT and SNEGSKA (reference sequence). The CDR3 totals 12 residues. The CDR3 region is CSASTGNYGYTF. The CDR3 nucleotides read TGCAGTGCTAGTACAGGGAACTATGGCTACACCTTC.

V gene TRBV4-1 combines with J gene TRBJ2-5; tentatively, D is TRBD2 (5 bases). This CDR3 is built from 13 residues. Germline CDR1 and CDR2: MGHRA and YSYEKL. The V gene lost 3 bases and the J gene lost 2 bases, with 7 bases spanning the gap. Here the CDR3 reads CASSQGVQETQYF. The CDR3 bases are TGCGCCAGCAGCCAGGGAGTTCAAGAGACCCAGTACTTC.

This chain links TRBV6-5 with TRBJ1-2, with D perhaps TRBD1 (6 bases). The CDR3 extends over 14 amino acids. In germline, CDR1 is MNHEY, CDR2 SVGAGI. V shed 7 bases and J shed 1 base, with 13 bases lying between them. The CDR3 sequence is CASIQGSNNYGYTF. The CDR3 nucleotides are TGTGCCAGCATACAGGGATCCAATAACTATGGCTACACCTTC.

In DNA form, the CDR3 reads TGTGCCAGTAGTATAGGAGACACCTCGAACACTGAAGCTTTCTTT. Its protein is CASSIGDTSNTEAFF. The rearrangement links TRBV19 to TRBJ1-1; D gene ambiguous. Germline assignment: CDR1 LNHDA and CDR2 SQIVND (reference sequence). With 1 base removed from V and 1 base from J, the gap between germline ends came to 10 bases. This CDR3 is 15 amino acids long.

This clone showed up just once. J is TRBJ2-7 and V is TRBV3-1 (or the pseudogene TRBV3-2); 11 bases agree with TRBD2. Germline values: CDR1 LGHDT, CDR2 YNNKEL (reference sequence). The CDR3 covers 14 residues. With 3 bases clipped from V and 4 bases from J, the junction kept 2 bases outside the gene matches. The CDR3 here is CASSHGTSGYEQYF. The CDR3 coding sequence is TGTGCCAGCAGCCACGGGACTAGCGGTTACGAGCAGTACTTC.

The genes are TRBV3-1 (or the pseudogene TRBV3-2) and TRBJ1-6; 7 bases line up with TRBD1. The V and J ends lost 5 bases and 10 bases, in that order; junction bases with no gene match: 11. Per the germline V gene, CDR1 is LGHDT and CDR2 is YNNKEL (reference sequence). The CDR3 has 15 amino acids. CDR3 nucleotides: TGTGCCAGCAGCTCTTCTAAGGGGGCAACCTCACCCCTCCACTTT. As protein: CASSSSKGATSPLHF.

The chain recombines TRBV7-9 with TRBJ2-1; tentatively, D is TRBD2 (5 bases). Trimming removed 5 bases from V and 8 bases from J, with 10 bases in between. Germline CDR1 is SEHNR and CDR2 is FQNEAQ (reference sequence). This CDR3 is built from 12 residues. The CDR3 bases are TGTGCCAGCAGCGCCCGGCGGGATGAGCAGTTCTTC. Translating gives CASSARRDEQFF.

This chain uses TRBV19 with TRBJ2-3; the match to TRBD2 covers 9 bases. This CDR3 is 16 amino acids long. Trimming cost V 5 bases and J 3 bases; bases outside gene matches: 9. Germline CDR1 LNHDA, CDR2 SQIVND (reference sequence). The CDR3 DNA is TGTGCCAGTAGTTCATTTGGCGGGGGGGCAACAGATACGCAGTATTTT. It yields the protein CASSSFGGGATDTQYF.

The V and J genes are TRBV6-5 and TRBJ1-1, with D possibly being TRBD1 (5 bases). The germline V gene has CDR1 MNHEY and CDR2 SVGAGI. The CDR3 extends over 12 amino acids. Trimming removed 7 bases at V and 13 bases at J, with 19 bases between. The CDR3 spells CASKGVIGDGFF. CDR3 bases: TGTGCCAGCAAAGGGGTTATTGGCGATGGTTTCTTT.

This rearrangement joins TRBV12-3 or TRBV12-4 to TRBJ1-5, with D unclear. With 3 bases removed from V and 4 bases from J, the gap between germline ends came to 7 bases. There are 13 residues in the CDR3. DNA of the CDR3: TGTGCCAGCAGTTTCGTTCTGAATCAGCCCCAGCATTTT. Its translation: CASSFVLNQPQHF.

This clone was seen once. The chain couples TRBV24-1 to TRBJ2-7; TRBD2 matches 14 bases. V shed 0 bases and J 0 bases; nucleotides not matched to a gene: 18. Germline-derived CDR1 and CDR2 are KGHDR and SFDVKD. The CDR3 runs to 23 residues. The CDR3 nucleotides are TGTGCCACCAGTGATTTGTACCGGGCTTCGACTAGCGGGAGGGCCCCGAGCTCCTACGAGCAGTACTTC. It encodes CATSDLYRASTSGRAPSSYEQYF.

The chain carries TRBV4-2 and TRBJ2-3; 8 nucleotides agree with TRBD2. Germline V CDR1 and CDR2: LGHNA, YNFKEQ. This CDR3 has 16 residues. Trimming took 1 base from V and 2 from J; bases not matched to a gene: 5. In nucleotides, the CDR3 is TGTGCCAGCAGCCAAGCGGGGGGGCTACACACAGATACGCAGTATTTT. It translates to CASSQAGGLHTDTQYF.